Listed below are T cell receptor beta chains from one sample, sequenced in a study of T cell responses to AZD1222 COVID-19 vaccine. Data came from immunoSEQ multiplex PCR; TCRdb stores just in-frame clones and leaves some out. The sample has over 100,000 clones, 90% seen once. This material consisted of peripheral blood, taken on day 0 of AZD1222 vaccination. The receptor source for this set is an adult in good health. Both conserved end residues are part of each CDR3. A D gene is named only where the DNA matches it firmly. Expanded clones are given a class, and other clones once, few, many or no size at all.

>TRBV7-8|-|TRBJ1-5|TRBD1
TGTGCCAGCAGCTTAGCGGACAGGGGAGCGAATCAGCCCCAGCATTTT
CASSLADRGANQPQHF
>TRBV19|-|TRBJ1-1|-
TGTGCCAGTAGCGAAGGGTATTGGTACACTGAAGCTTTCTTT
CASSEGYWYTEAFF
>TRBV7-9|-|TRBJ1-1|-
TGTGCCAGCAGCTTTGGTGCAGCGGCGAACACTGAAGCTTTCTTT
CASSFGAAANTEAFF
>TRBV5-4|-|TRBJ2-2|-
TGTGCCAGCAGCTTTTCAAGGGCTCTCACCGGGGAGCTGTTTTTT
CASSFSRALTGELFF
>TRBV3-1/TRBV3-2|-|TRBJ1-5|-
TGTGCCAGCAGTCTGGGGGGTAATCTTTCGCCCCAGCATTTT
CASSLGGNLSPQHF
>TRBV30|-|TRBJ1-5|-
TGTGCCTGGAGTAACAGGGTAGGTCAGCCCCAGCATTTT
CAWSNRVGQPQHF
>TRBV4-1|-|TRBJ1-2|-
TGCGCCAGCAGCCAAGACACGTATGAGGGACATAGGGACTACACCTTC
CASSQDTYEGHRDYTF
>TRBV5-6|-|TRBJ1-2|-
TGTGCCAGCGCGGCTAACTATGGCTACACCTTC
CASAANYGYTF
>TRBV7-6|-|TRBJ2-7|-
TGTGCCAGCAGCTCAGGGGGGGGCGAGCAGTACTTC
CASSSGGGEQYF
>TRBV18|-|TRBJ2-7|TRBD1
TGTGCCAGCTCACCGCCCGGTGCAGGACAGGCTGGAGAGCAGTACTTC
CASSPPGAGQAGEQYF
>TRBV5-8|-|TRBJ2-7|TRBD2
TGTGCCAGCAGCTTGGGACTAGCAACGGTCTCTTACGAGCAGTACTTC
CASSLGLATVSYEQYF
>TRBV2|-|TRBJ2-7|-
TGTGCCAGCAGGGAACAATCGGCAAGCTACGAGCAGTACTTC
CASREQSASYEQYF
>TRBV7-6|-|TRBJ2-1|TRBD1
TGTGCCAGCACCAGGGGGACAGACTACAATGAGCAGTTCTTC
CASTRGTDYNEQFF
>TRBV7-2|-|TRBJ1-1|TRBD1
TGTGCCAGCAGCTTGCGGGGCCAGGGGGCGGTTCATGAAGCTTTCTTT
CASSLRGQGAVHEAFF
>TRBV3-1/TRBV3-2|-|TRBJ2-7|-
TGTGCCAGCAGCATATCAGGGTGGGTAGAGCAGTACTTC
CASSISGWVEQYF
>TRBV12-3/TRBV12-4|-|TRBJ1-3|-
TGTGCCAGCGGAAAGGCGAACACCATATATTTT
CASGKANTIYF
>TRBV5-1|-|TRBJ2-7|TRBD2
TGCGCCAGCAGCTTGTACGGGACTAGGACCTACTACGAGCAGTACTTC
CASSLYGTRTYYEQYF
>TRBV24-1|-|TRBJ1-2|-
TGTGCCACCAGTGATTTGAGGAGCGGCTACACCTTC
CATSDLRSGYTF
>TRBV24-1|-|TRBJ2-7|-
TGTGCCACCAGTGATTGGAGGGGGGGCACCCCTCCGAACGAGCAGTACTTC
CATSDWRGGTPPNEQYF
>TRBV29-1|-|TRBJ1-2|-
TGCAGCGTAGAGGACAGCCTAGGCTATGGCTACACCTTC
CSVEDSLGYGYTF
>TRBV29-1|once|TRBJ2-5|-
TGCAGCGTTGAATATGCGGGAGAGACCCAGTACTTC
CSVEYAGETQYF
>TRBV3-1/TRBV3-2|-|TRBJ1-6|TRBD1
TGTGCCAGCAGCCCGTCGGACAGGGGCGGATCACCCCTCCACTTT
CASSPSDRGGSPLHF
>TRBV2|-|TRBJ1-1|-
TGTGCCAGCAGGGGCACCGGGACGGAAAAGGCTTTCTTT
CASRGTGTEKAFF
>TRBV6-5|-|TRBJ1-4|-
TGTGCCAGCAGAACTACAGGGAATGAAAAACTGTTTTTT
CASRTTGNEKLFF
>TRBV19|once|TRBJ1-1|-
TGTGCCAGTAGTATAGATCCGTCAGGGAAAACTGAAGCTTTCTTT
CASSIDPSGKTEAFF
>TRBV7-2|-|TRBJ1-1|-
TGTGCCAGCAGCTTTCAGGTTTCGGAAGGGACTGAAGCTTTCTTT
CASSFQVSEGTEAFF
>TRBV5-1|-|TRBJ1-1|-
TGCGCCAGCAGCTTCTATGGGGATGACACTGAAGCTTTCTTT
CASSFYGDDTEAFF
>TRBV7-2|-|TRBJ1-5|TRBD1
TGTGCCAGCAGCCTTAGCCAGGGGGGCGGGCAGCCCCAGCATTTT
CASSLSQGGGQPQHF
>TRBV4-1|few|TRBJ1-2|-
TGCGCCAGCAGCCACAATGACAGACCGGGGGGTGGCTACACCTTC
CASSHNDRPGGGYTF
>TRBV4-2|-|TRBJ1-5|-
TGTGCCAGCAGCCAAGATGAGTCAGGGGCTCAGCCCCAGCATTTT
CASSQDESGAQPQHF
>TRBV2|-|TRBJ2-3|-
TGTGCCAGCAGAGGGCCTGATACGCAGTATTTT
CASRGPDTQYF
>TRBV5-1|-|TRBJ2-5|TRBD1
TGCGCCAGCAGCATACTCCAGGGGGCGGGGGAGACCCAGTACTTC
CASSILQGAGETQYF
>TRBV6-4|-|TRBJ2-1|-
TGTGCCAGCAGCATAGACACAAGGTCCTACAATGAGCAGTTCTTC
CASSIDTRSYNEQFF
>TRBV6-1|-|TRBJ2-7|TRBD1
TGTGCCAGCAGTGGACAGGGTGGGCGTATCTCCTACGAGCAGTACTTC
CASSGQGGRISYEQYF
>TRBV10-3|-|TRBJ1-5|TRBD1
TGTGCCATCGGGACAGGGGGAGGCAGGCAGCCCCAGCATTTT
CAIGTGGGRQPQHF
>TRBV28|once|TRBJ1-2|TRBD1
TGTGCCAGCAGTCCACCCCAGGGGGGGAGACGGGATGGCTACACCTTC
CASSPPQGGRRDGYTF
>TRBV19|-|TRBJ1-6|TRBD1
TGTGCCAGTAACAGGGGGCCGGCAGGGTCACCCCTCCACTTT
CASNRGPAGSPLHF
>TRBV6-1|-|TRBJ2-7|-
TGTGCCAGCAGTGAATTTCTGGGGGGCCCCTACGAGCAGTACTTC
CASSEFLGGPYEQYF
>TRBV30|-|TRBJ2-7|-
TGTGCCTGGACGAGATCCTACGAGCAGTACTTC
CAWTRSYEQYF
>TRBV27|-|TRBJ2-7|-
TGTGCCAGCAGTAGCCGTATGGGGGTAGGGTTCGAGCAGTACTTC
CASSSRMGVGFEQYF
>TRBV4-2|once|TRBJ2-2|TRBD2
TGTGCCAGCAGCCGAAACCTAGCGGGGGGGCCCACCGGGGAGCTGTTTTTT
CASSRNLAGGPTGELFF
>TRBV7-3|-|TRBJ2-5|-
TGTGCCAGCAGCTTCCACTTTACAGAGACCCAGTACTTC
CASSFHFTETQYF
>TRBV4-2|-|TRBJ2-6|-
TGTGCCAGCAGCCCTGATATATTGTCTGGGGCCAACGTCCTGACTTTC
CASSPDILSGANVLTF
>TRBV5-1|once|TRBJ2-2|-
TGCGCCAGCAGCCCCACCTCGGGGGTGGAGCTGTTTTTT
CASSPTSGVELFF
>TRBV27|-|TRBJ1-5|-
TGTGCCATTCAGGGGCCTGGGGAGGGTCAGCCCCAGCATTTT
CAIQGPGEGQPQHF
>TRBV12-3/TRBV12-4|-|TRBJ2-2|-
TGTGCCAGCAGTTTTACCGGGGAGCTGTTTTTT
CASSFTGELFF
>TRBV5-4|-|TRBJ2-5|TRBD2
TGTGCCAGCAGCTTAGGGGGACTAGCTCGAGAGACCCAGTACTTC
CASSLGGLARETQYF
>TRBV30|-|TRBJ1-5|-
TGTGCCTGGAGTGTAGGCCTGGAGCAGCCCCAGCATTTT
CAWSVGLEQPQHF
>TRBV2|-|TRBJ2-7|-
TGTGCCAGCAGTTACAGGAGCTACGAGCAGTACTTC
CASSYRSYEQYF
>TRBV12-3/TRBV12-4|-|TRBJ1-1|-
TGTGCCAGCAGCATACAGGGCGGGACTGAAGCTTTCTTT
CASSIQGGTEAFF
>TRBV27|-|TRBJ2-1|-
TGTGCCAGCAGTGACGCTTGGGGGGAATCCTACAATGAGCAGTTCTTC
CASSDAWGESYNEQFF
>TRBV24-1|-|TRBJ1-2|-
TGTGCCGCCAGGGTAACAGCCAGGGGCTATGGCTACACCTTC
CAARVTARGYGYTF
>TRBV7-3|-|TRBJ1-6|TRBD1
TGTGCCAGCAGCTTGGACAGGAATTCACCCCTCCACTTT
CASSLDRNSPLHF
>TRBV19|-|TRBJ2-3|-
TGTGCCAGTAGTACACAGGGAACAGATACGCAGTATTTT
CASSTQGTDTQYF
>TRBV5-1|-|TRBJ1-6|-
TGCGCCAGCAGCTTGGGATCCAATTCACCCCTCCACTTT
CASSLGSNSPLHF
>TRBV27|-|TRBJ2-7|TRBD2
TGTGCCAGCAGTTTGAGCGGGGACTCCTACGAGCAGTACTTC
CASSLSGDSYEQYF
>TRBV15|-|TRBJ1-1|-
TGTGCCACCAGCAGAAGGGTGGGGAACACTGAAGCTTTCTTT
CATSRRVGNTEAFF
>TRBV3-1/TRBV3-2|-|TRBJ1-6|-
TGTGCCAGCAGCCAAGGTGACAGCCTTCCAACACCCCTCCACTTT
CASSQGDSLPTPLHF
>TRBV5-4|-|TRBJ2-4|TRBD1
TGTGCCAGCAGCTCAACCGGGGACAGCAACATTCAGTACTTC
CASSSTGDSNIQYF